These 29 T cell receptor beta chains came from one sample sequenced in a study of T cell responses to AZD1222 COVID-19 vaccine. The method was immunoSEQ multiplex PCR; TCRdb's version includes in-frame clones alone and lacks a portion of them. The sample contains 150,000 or so clones, roughly 87% of which appear only once. The sequencing here drew on peripheral blood, taken on day 0 of AZD1222 vaccination. These receptor sequences come from an adult in good health.

This clone was seen just once. This sequence joins TRBV7-2 and TRBJ1-1; 8 bases line up with TRBD1. The V segment lost 0 bases and the J segment 1 base; nucleotides outside the gene matches: 10. CDR1 and CDR2 from the germline V gene are SGHTA and FQGNSA. The CDR3 consists of 18 residues. In DNA, the CDR3 is TGTGCCAGCAGCTTAGCTAGCAGGGGACAGGCTAGGAACACTGAAGCTTTCTTT. Protein: CASSLASRGQARNTEAFF.

This clone has more than one count but fewer than ten. This chain links TRBV10-3 with TRBJ1-1; D possibly corresponds to TRBD1 (5 bases). V lost 0 bases and J lost 9, with 8 bases in between. Germline loops: CDR1 ENHRY, CDR2 SYGVKD. This CDR3 has 12 residues. CDR3 in DNA: TGTGCCATCAGTGAGTCCGGGGGAAAAGCTTTCTTT. Amino acids: CAISESGGKAFF.

This clone was recorded a few times. V and J are TRBV12-3 or TRBV12-4 and TRBJ2-1; possibly TRBD2 for D (6 bases). V dropped 6 bases and J dropped 9 bases, with 15 bases sitting between them. The CDR3 totals 13 residues. The CDR3 loop reads CASRQAGSPEQFF. DNA of the CDR3: TGTGCCAGCAGACAAGCCGGGAGTCCTGAGCAGTTCTTC.

Here the CDR3 DNA reads TGTGCCAGCAGCTTTCTGGGTGCACCCCATGGCTACACCTTC. This codes for CASSFLGAPHGYTF. The rearrangement uses TRBV7-2 and TRBJ1-2; D is unclear. The CDR3 spans 14 residues. CDR1 and CDR2 from the germline V gene are SGHTA and FQGNSA. V shed 3 bases and J shed 6 bases, with 14 bases lying between them.

The chain has TRBV6-5 and TRBJ2-5, with D perhaps TRBD1 or TRBD2 (5 bases each). Germline V gene sequence: CDR1 MNHEY, CDR2 SVGAGI. The CDR3 spans 15 residues. Trimming pared 5 bases from V and 2 bases from J, leaving 15 bases between. The CDR3 coding sequence is TGTGCCAGCAGTCCGACCGGGACGGCGCAAGAGACCCAGTACTTC. Amino acid sequence: CASSPTGTAQETQYF.

The chain links TRBV12-3 or TRBV12-4 to TRBJ1-2; D not resolved. The length of the CDR3 is 12 residues. V dropped 4 bases and J dropped 8 bases, with 11 bases sitting between them. DNA of the CDR3: TGTGCCAGCAGTTCCCGGGCCTCCGGCTACACCTTC. It is translated as CASSSRASGYTF.

Only one count was recorded for this clone. The V gene is TRBV5-6, the J gene TRBJ2-5, with 8 bases matching TRBD1. The CDR3 loop spans 14 amino acids. Germline CDR1 SGHDT, CDR2 YYEEEE. J was trimmed by 4 bases and V by 0 bases; bases with no gene match: 2. CDR3 DNA: TGTGCCAGCAGCTTGGGCGGACAGGGAGAGACCCAGTACTTC. Translated: CASSLGGQGETQYF.

CDR3 coding DNA: TGTGCCAGCAGCACGACAGGGAATCCTGGAAACACCATATATTTT. This encodes CASSTTGNPGNTIYF. J is TRBJ1-3 and V is TRBV6-5, with 7 bases that match TRBD1. J was trimmed by 2 bases and V by 6 bases; bases with no gene match: 7. This CDR3 contains 15 residues. Germline V gene data show CDR1 as MNHEY and CDR2 as SVGAGI.

V usage is TRBV12-3 or TRBV12-4 and J usage is TRBJ2-1; TRBD2 agrees at 7 bases. The CDR3 consists of 13 residues. Trimming took 5 bases from V and 9 from J; bases not matched to a gene: 7. CDR3 sequence (DNA): TGTGCCAGCAGTCTAACTAGCGTCACTGAGCAGTTCTTC. The encoded protein is CASSLTSVTEQFF.

The chain employs TRBV6-2 or TRBV6-3 and TRBJ2-7; D call uncertain. The germline V gene encodes CDR1 MNHEY and CDR2 SVGEGT. The length of the CDR3 is 13 residues. Trimming cost V 6 bases and J 0 bases, with 9 bases left between them. In nucleotides, the CDR3 is TGTGCCAGCAGCCGCAGCGACTCCTACGAGCAGTACTTC. This codes for CASSRSDSYEQYF.

The rearrangement uses TRBV5-1 and TRBJ2-2; 10 bases are shared with TRBD2. Per germline, CDR1 SGHRS and CDR2 YFSETQ. This CDR3 spans 15 amino acids. The V gene end was trimmed by 0 bases and the J gene end by 7 bases; junction bases not matched to a gene: 3. The CDR3 DNA is TGCGCCAGCAGCTTGGGACTAGCGGGTAACGGGGAGCTGTTTTTT. The encoded protein is CASSLGLAGNGELFF.

This chain connects TRBV28 to TRBJ2-3; D is perhaps TRBD1 (5 bases). The V gene lost 2 bases and the J gene lost 0 bases, with 6 bases spanning the gap. Germline V CDR1 and CDR2: MDHEN, SYDVKM. This CDR3 spans 14 amino acids. The CDR3 loop is CASSLQGSTDTQYF. The CDR3 coding sequence is TGTGCCAGCAGTTTACAGGGCAGCACAGATACGCAGTATTTT.

The chain employs TRBV28 and TRBJ2-2; 7 nucleotides agree with TRBD2. The CDR3 runs to 16 residues. CDR1 is MDHEN and CDR2 is SYDVKM in the germline V gene. Losses at the gene ends were 6 bases for V and 4 bases for J; bases not matched to a gene: 11. The CDR3 DNA follows: TGTGCCAGCAGCCACCTTACGGGAGGACCCACCGGGGAGCTGTTTTTT. It yields the protein CASSHLTGGPTGELFF.

The chain uses TRBV6-5 and TRBJ2-7; D gene ambiguous. The germline V gene has CDR1 MNHEY and CDR2 SVGAGI. Trimming stripped 10 bases from V and 0 bases from J, with 10 bases between. The CDR3 consists of 12 residues. The CDR3 protein is CAIGSRSYEQYF. The CDR3 DNA is TGTGCCATAGGGTCCCGCTCCTACGAGCAGTACTTC.

The chain combines TRBV5-1 with TRBJ2-1, with TRBD1 matching 9 bases. The V gene end was trimmed by 3 bases and the J gene end by 3 bases; junction bases not matched to a gene: 4. The CDR3 is made up of 15 amino acids. Germline CDR1 reads SGHRS; CDR2 reads YFSETQ. The CDR3 DNA sequence: TGCGCCAGCAGCTCGACAGGGGGGAACTACAATGAGCAGTTCTTC. Its translation: CASSSTGGNYNEQFF.

The rearrangement links TRBV11-3 to TRBJ2-1; no clear D. The length of the CDR3 is 13 residues. CDR1 and CDR2 (germline): SGHNT, YENEEA. Trimming shortened V by 2 bases and J by 2 bases, and 4 bases separated the two germline ends. CDR3 sequence reads: CASSLSPYNEQFF. The DNA for the CDR3 is TGTGCCAGCAGCTTAAGTCCCTACAATGAGCAGTTCTTC.

V is TRBV5-6 and J is TRBJ1-1; 9 positions match TRBD1. The length of the CDR3 is 13 residues. Germline CDR1 reads SGHDT; CDR2 reads YYEEEE. The V segment lost 9 bases and the J segment 2 bases; nucleotides outside the gene matches: 5. For the CDR3, the DNA is TGTGCCACCACGGGACAGGGTAACACTGAAGCTTTCTTT. This translates into CATTGQGNTEAFF.

This clone was recorded a few times. The chain joins TRBV4-2 to TRBJ1-5; 10 bases map to TRBD1. CDR3 length equals 17 residues. V lost 0 bases and J lost 7; bases outside the gene matches: 9. CDR1 and CDR2 (germline): LGHNA, YNFKEQ. This chain's CDR3 is CASSQDRRTGGSQPQHF. DNA of the CDR3: TGTGCCAGCAGCCAAGATAGAAGGACAGGGGGTAGCCAGCCCCAGCATTTT.

The rearrangement joins TRBV27 to TRBJ2-1; 7 positions agree with TRBD2. Losses at the gene ends were 5 bases for V and 4 bases for J; bases not matched to a gene: 8. The length of the CDR3 is 15 residues. CDR1 is MNHEY, CDR2 SMNVEV, per germline (reference sequence). This CDR3 reads CASSAGLAVYNEQFF. The CDR3 DNA follows: TGTGCCAGCAGTGCCGGGCTAGCGGTTTACAATGAGCAGTTCTTC.

The chain couples TRBV5-5 to TRBJ2-7, with 11 positions matching TRBD2. Per germline, CDR1 SGHKS and CDR2 YYEKEE (reference sequence). The CDR3 is 14 amino acids. The J segment lost 5 bases and the V segment lost 4 bases, leaving 5 bases of the junction unmatched. As DNA, the CDR3 is TGTGCCAGCAGCACGACTAGCGGGACTCACGAGCAGTACTTC. This encodes CASSTTSGTHEQYF.

The rearrangement links TRBV30 to TRBJ1-4, with TRBD1 matching 11 bases. After removal of 0 bases from V and 8 bases from J, the junction contained 8 bases not matched to a gene. This CDR3 has 16 amino acids. In germline, CDR1 is GTSNPN, CDR2 SVGIG (reference sequence). This CDR3 reads CAWSVGTGGDREKLFF. The CDR3 region has the DNA TGTGCCTGGAGTGTAGGGACAGGGGGGGACCGCGAAAAACTGTTTTTT. Based on the CDR3 plus reference TRBV30 and TRBJ1-4, the full variable domain is SQTIHQWPATLVQPVGSPLSLECTVEGTSNPNLYWYRQAAGRGLQLLFYSVGIGQISSEVPQNLSASRPQDRQFILSSKKLLLSDSGFYLCAWSVGTGGDREKLFFGSGTQLSVL.

The chain couples TRBV9 to TRBJ1-5; D call uncertain. V shed 0 bases and J shed 0 bases, with 10 bases lying between them. The CDR3 has 16 residues. Germline values: CDR1 SGDLS, CDR2 YYNGEE. In DNA form, the CDR3 reads TGTGCCAGCAGCGTAGGGTCGTCAGATAGCAATCAGCCCCAGCATTTT. This gives the protein CASSVGSSDSNQPQHF.

The chain couples TRBV6-8 to TRBJ2-7, with D unresolved. The length of the CDR3 is 18 residues. Between the trimmed V and J ends, which lost 2 bases and 3 bases, there was a span of 23 bases. Germline V gene sequence: CDR1 MNHGY, CDR2 SAAAGT. This CDR3 reads CASSYTKAKPFIHYEQYF. CDR3 bases: TGTGCCAGCAGTTACACTAAAGCGAAACCCTTTATCCACTACGAGCAGTACTTC.

The chain employs TRBV4-3 and TRBJ1-4, with 10 bases lining up with TRBD1. Trimming took 4 bases from V and 6 from J; bases not matched to a gene: 2. The CDR3 consists of 14 residues. CDR1 LGHNA and CDR2 YSLEER come from the germline V gene. CDR3 sequence (DNA): TGCGCCAGCAGCCGGACAGGGGGGTATGAAAAACTGTTTTTT. Translation: CASSRTGGYEKLFF.

The V gene is TRBV5-1, the J gene TRBJ2-7; no clear D gene. Deletions cut 2 bases from V and 2 bases from J, with 8 bases between. The CDR3 contains 13 residues. Germline CDR1 SGHRS, CDR2 YFSETQ. The CDR3 DNA reads as TGCGCCAGCAGCTTCACCCCGGCCTACGAGCAGTACTTC. Translated, it gives CASSFTPAYEQYF.

The chain's CDR3 is CASSFKTGLAGVDEQFF. CDR3 nucleotides: TGTGCCAGCAGCTTTAAAACGGGACTAGCGGGAGTAGATGAGCAGTTCTTC. The chain is built from TRBV7-2 and TRBJ2-1; 14 bases fit TRBD2. The CDR3 consists of 17 residues. CDR1 is SGHTA, CDR2 FQGNSA, per germline. The V and J ends lost 3 bases and 8 bases, in that order; junction bases with no gene match: 9.

The gene calls are TRBV27 and TRBJ1-5; D gene uncertain. CDR1 and CDR2 from the germline V gene are MNHEY and SMNVEV (reference sequence). The V end lost 6 bases, the J end lost 0 bases, and 15 bases lay between the germline ends. There are 16 residues in the CDR3. Here the CDR3 reads CASRIDGTFSNQPQHF. CDR3 coding DNA: TGTGCCAGCAGAATAGACGGAACCTTTAGCAATCAGCCCCAGCATTTT.

V gene TRBV11-2 combines with J gene TRBJ2-2; D gene unclear. This CDR3 spans 16 amino acids. The ends were cut back, 2 bases at V and 3 bases at J, with 13 bases in the middle. Per germline, CDR1 SGHAT and CDR2 FQNNGV. The CDR3: CASSLRSGDYTGELFF. CDR3 bases: TGTGCCAGCAGCTTACGTTCAGGAGATTACACCGGGGAGCTGTTTTTT.

J is TRBJ2-7 and V is TRBV6-4, with 13 bases that match TRBD2. The V gene end was trimmed by 5 bases and the J gene end by 7 bases; junction bases not matched to a gene: 11. The germline V gene encodes CDR1 MRHNA and CDR2 SNTAGT. The CDR3 spans 16 residues. The CDR3 nucleotides are TGTGCCAGCAGTCTTTCACTAGCGGGAGGGCGTTGGGAGCAGTACTTC. Translated: CASSLSLAGGRWEQYF.